Sequencing of this T cell receptor beta chain was carried out in a study of T cells after yellow fever vaccination (dated by TCRdb to about 2019). General notes on the study: Libraries from fractions with low cell numbers were prepared with the SMART-Seq v4 Ultra Low Input RNA kit. To follow T-cell clones before and after primary and booster YFV17D yellow fever vaccination, bulk TCR alpha and beta repertoires were sequenced over time. Two healthy male donors, one aged 18 to 30 and one aged 30 to 40 years, made up the cohort. Bulk PBMC replicates and cell subsets were isolated from blood drawn at multiple timepoints before and after both primary and secondary immunization. What the study reported, not specific to this receptor: A small fraction of clonotypes appeared in both the CD4 and CD8 compartments, likely as a result of convergent recombination. The secondary T-cell response was found to be weaker but faster than the primary response, with a peak reached on day 5 rather than on day 15. After the booster, most clones that had expanded after primary vaccination were detected again (around 96% of CD4 and 88% of CD8), suggesting broad maintenance of memory. Computational filtering was needed because FACS-sorted repertoires could contain abundant contaminating clonotypes from the bulk population. Only two donors were included in the study, so the extent to which the findings can be generalized is limited.

According to the study, the label for this sample's treatment or condition signals: live attenuated yellow fever vaccine strain. At every blood-draw timepoint, two biological replicates of bulk PBMCs were collected. A standard Ficoll-Paque protocol was used to isolate PBMCs from peripheral blood. TriZol was used to extract RNA from bulk PBMCs, from CD4 and CD8 fractions, and from dextramer-positive and dextramer-negative fractions. TCR cDNA was synthesized by 5'RACE template switching, through which a universal primer site and unique molecular identifiers were introduced. cDNA synthesis was primed from both the TCR alpha and TCR beta constant segments. Library amplification involved two PCR steps, and the second step added sample barcodes and sequencing adapters. Sequencing of libraries was performed on Illumina HiSeq 2500 (2x100 bp) or NovaSeq (2x150 bp). In the paper's pipeline: MIGEC handled demultiplexing of reads and collapsing into UMI consensus sequences, while MiXCR performed V(D)J alignment. Vaccine-responding clonotypes were defined with edgeR using replicate PBMC samples, requiring FDR below 0.01 and a log2 fold change above 5 up to day 15. Bulk clonotypes were assigned CD4 or CD8 identity according to which sequenced CD4 or CD8 repertoire held them at higher abundance. Using fastp at Q25 and MiXCR, TCRdb reprocessed the public reads and kept productive beta chains. Rows matching on CDR3 protein sequence are summarized as one entry with the most common DNA and genes. TCRdb's processing, not the authors', yielded these V and J calls. The sample table contains roughly 500,000 distinct CDR3 sequences; only one count was recorded for 19% of them. The ten largest account for roughly an eighth of the sample.

Germline trimming amounts to 5 bases on V and 6 bases on J, with 8 as the count of junction bases outside the gene matches. The germline V gene provides CDR1 SGHTA and CDR2 FQGNSA. The CDR3 measures 14 amino acids from cysteine to phenylalanine. The retained sequence is limited to the CDR3, 42 bases, with the frame set at the first base. To note about this clonotype: Its antigen target is currently unknown. It has no much larger one-base neighbor in the sample; base qualities were not kept.

The receptor was isolated from a man between 25 and 39 years old who received the YFV17D yellow fever vaccine. Recombination joined TRBV7-2 with TRBJ2-7; a stretch of 9 junction bases matches TRBD2. The specimen comprised PBMCs, sampled 15 days after the yellow fever booster vaccination. The CDR3 protein is CASSTGTSPREQYF. The DNA is TGTGCCAGCAGCACCGGGACTAGCCCCCGCGAGCAGTACTTC.